This TCR beta chain stems from a study of T-cell memory formation after mild COVID-19. Study overall: TCR clustering was largely donor specific. Study observations and caveats: The study found balanced CD4/CD8 in clones contracting day 15 to 85 and a CD4+ lean in later expanders. Researchers could not confirm that second-wave clones peaking on day 37 targeted SARS-CoV-2.

With respect to this clonotype: The antigen is undetermined.

Germline loops: CDR1 SGDLS, CDR2 YYNGEE. V was shortened by 2 bases and J by 3 bases, with 11 bases between the two germline ends. The CDR3 totals 14 residues. 5'RACE with constant-segment primers yielded barcoded, UMI-tagged TCR alpha and TCR beta cDNA libraries. TCRdb re-called the 5' RACE reads with MiXCR, one entry per CDR3 protein. The sample has a few hundred thousand distinct CDR3 sequences; approximately 9% are singletons. The sequence derives from a man aged 18 to 29 who had mild COVID-19 (a few samples of this study predate the infection). Cell type and time point are not known. The chain combines TRBV9 with TRBJ1-1; D is perhaps TRBD1 (5 bases). Sequenced sample: PBMCs or a T cell subset sorted from them (not recorded which). CDR3 DNA sequence: TGTGCCAGCAGCGTGTCTGGGGCTGACACTGAAGCTTTCTTT. It codes for CASSVSGADTEAFF.